This TCR beta chain was retrieved from a study of a mutant IDH1 vaccine in newly diagnosed glioma. Turning to the study itself: Most had both radiotherapy and temozolomide beforehand; others had only one.

Remarks on this clone: Antigen: not known.

Time point of the sample: week 47, end of study. Every vaccine dose comprised 300 ug of mutant IDH1 20-mer peptide plus topical imiquimod. Measured with immunoSEQ multiplex PCR; TCRdb has only the in-frame clones, and not every one. Among over 10,000 clones listed, around three quarters were seen once. Sequencing was performed on PBMCs, taken from a glioma patient whose treatment included an IDH1 peptide vaccine. The source is a woman in her forties with glioma.

The CDR3 region is CASSYSDSPYEQYF. The CDR3 DNA reads TGTGCCAGCAGTTACTCGGACAGTCCCTACGAGCAGTACTTC. The rearrangement joins TRBV6-5 to TRBJ2-7, with a possible D match to TRBD1 (6 bases). This CDR3 contains 14 residues. The V end was cut by 0 bases, the J end by 2 bases, with 8 bases between. Germline V lookup: CDR1 MNHEY, CDR2 SVGAGI.